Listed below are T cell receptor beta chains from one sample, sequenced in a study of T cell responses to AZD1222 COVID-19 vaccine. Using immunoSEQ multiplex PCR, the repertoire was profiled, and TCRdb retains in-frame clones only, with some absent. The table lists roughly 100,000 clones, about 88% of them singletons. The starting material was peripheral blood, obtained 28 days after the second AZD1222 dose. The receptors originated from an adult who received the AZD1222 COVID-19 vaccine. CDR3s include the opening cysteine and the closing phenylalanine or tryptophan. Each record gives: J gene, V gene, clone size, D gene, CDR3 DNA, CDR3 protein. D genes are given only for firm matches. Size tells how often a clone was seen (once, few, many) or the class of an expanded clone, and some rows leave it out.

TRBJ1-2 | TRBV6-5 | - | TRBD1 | TGTGCCAGCAGTTACCGGGGGCAGGGGGTAGGTGGCTACACCTTC | CASSYRGQGVGGYTF
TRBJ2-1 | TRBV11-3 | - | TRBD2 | TGTGCCAGCAGCTTTACCGGGACTAGCGGGAATGAGCAGTTCTTC | CASSFTGTSGNEQFF
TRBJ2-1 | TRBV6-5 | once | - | TGTGCCAGCAGGGCTACAGGGATAGGGTACAATGAGCAGTTCTTC | CASRATGIGYNEQFF
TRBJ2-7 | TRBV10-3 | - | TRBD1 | TGTGCCATCAGTCCTGGACAGGGGGGCGAGCAGTACTTC | CAISPGQGGEQYF
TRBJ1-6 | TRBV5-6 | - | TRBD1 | TGTGCCAGCAGCTTAAGGGGGCCTTCTTCACCCCTCCACTTT | CASSLRGPSSPLHF
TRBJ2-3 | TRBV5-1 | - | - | TGCGCCAGCAGCTTGTTAGGGTCCGGTAGCACAGATACGCAGTATTTT | CASSLLGSGSTDTQYF
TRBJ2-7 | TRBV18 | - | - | TGTGCCAGCTCACCACCAGGGTCAAGGGCCTACGAGCAGTACTTC | CASSPPGSRAYEQYF
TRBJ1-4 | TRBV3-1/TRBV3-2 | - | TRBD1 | TGTGCCAGCAGCCCGGGACAGGGAGGTGAAAAACTGTTTTTT | CASSPGQGGEKLFF
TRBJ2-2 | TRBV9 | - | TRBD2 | TGTGCCAGCAGCGATGGGACTAGCGGCGGGGAGCTGTTTTTT | CASSDGTSGGELFF
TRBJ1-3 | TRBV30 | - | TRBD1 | TGTGCCTGGAAAGGTGGACAGGGGGCTTCTGGAAACACCATATATTTT | CAWKGGQGASGNTIYF
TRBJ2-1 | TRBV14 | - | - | TGTGCCAGCAGCGCCCGGGATGTTTCTAGGCTCTACAATGAGCAGTTCTTC | CASSARDVSRLYNEQFF
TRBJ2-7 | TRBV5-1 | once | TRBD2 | TGCGCCAGCAGCTTGACAGCGGGGACCTACGAGCAGTACTTC | CASSLTAGTYEQYF
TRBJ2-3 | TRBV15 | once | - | TGTGCCACCAGCCCTAGCGGCACAGATACGCAGTATTTT | CATSPSGTDTQYF
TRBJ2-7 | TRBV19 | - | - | TGTGCCAGTAGTCCGGACTACAATGACTACGAGCAGTACTTC | CASSPDYNDYEQYF
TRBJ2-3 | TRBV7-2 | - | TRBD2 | TGTGCCAGCAGCCGGGATTACGGGGTAGCGGGAGTGAAAACAGATACGCAGTATTTT | CASSRDYGVAGVKTDTQYF
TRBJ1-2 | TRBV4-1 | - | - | TGCGCCAGCAGCCCGTTTCTCCCCTATGGCTACACCTTC | CASSPFLPYGYTF
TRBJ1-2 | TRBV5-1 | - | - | TGCGCCAGCAGCCCTGGGTCCGGACCTAACTATGGCTACACCTTC | CASSPGSGPNYGYTF
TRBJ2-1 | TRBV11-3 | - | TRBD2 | TGTGCCAGCAGCTTGGGGACTAGTGGTGAGCAGTTCTTC | CASSLGTSGEQFF
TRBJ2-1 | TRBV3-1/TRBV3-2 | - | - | TGTGCCAGCAGCCAAGGAGGAACGGGAGTGCCCTACAATGAGCAGTTCTTC | CASSQGGTGVPYNEQFF
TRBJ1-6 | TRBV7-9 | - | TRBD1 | TGTGCCAGCAGCTCAAGGGGGCTAGGGAATTCACCCCTCCACTTT | CASSSRGLGNSPLHF
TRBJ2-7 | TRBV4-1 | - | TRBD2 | TGCGCCAGCAGCCAAGATCCCCTAGCGGGAGCCCCCTACGAGCAGTACTTC | CASSQDPLAGAPYEQYF
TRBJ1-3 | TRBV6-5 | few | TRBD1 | TGTGCCAGCAGGCCGGGACAGGGAGAAGACACCATATATTTT | CASRPGQGEDTIYF
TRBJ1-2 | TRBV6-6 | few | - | TGTGCCAGCAGTTACTCGACGGCGGGAGGGAGCTATGGCTACACCTTC | CASSYSTAGGSYGYTF
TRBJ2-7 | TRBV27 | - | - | TGTGCCAGCAGTTTGGGACATCCATATGCGGAGCAGTACTTC | CASSLGHPYAEQYF
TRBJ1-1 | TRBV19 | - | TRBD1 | TGTGCCAGCACAACAGGGGGCGCGGACACTGAAGCTTTCTTT | CASTTGGADTEAFF
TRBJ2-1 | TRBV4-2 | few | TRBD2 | TGTGCCAGCAGCCATGTCCGGGGAGCGGGAGAAAATGAGCAGTTCTTC | CASSHVRGAGENEQFF
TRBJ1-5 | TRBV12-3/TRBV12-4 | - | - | TGTGCCAGCAGTTTATTCTCTTGGATGCCCCAGCATTTT | CASSLFSWMPQHF
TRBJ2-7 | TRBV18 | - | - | TGTGCCAGCTCCCTGGCCGCAGGGACCTACGAGCAGTACTTC | CASSLAAGTYEQYF